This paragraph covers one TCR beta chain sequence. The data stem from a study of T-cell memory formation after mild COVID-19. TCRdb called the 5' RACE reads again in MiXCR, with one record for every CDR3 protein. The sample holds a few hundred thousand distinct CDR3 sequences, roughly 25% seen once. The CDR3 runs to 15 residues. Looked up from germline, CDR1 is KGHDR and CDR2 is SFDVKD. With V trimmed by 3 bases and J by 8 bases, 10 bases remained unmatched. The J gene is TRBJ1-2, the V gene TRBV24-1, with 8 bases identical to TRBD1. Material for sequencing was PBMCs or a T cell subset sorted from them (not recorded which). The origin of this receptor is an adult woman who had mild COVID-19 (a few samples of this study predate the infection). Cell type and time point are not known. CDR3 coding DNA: TGTGCCACCAGTGATCCACATTACAGGGGGAACGGCTACACCTTC. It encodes CATSDPHYRGNGYTF.